This TCR beta chain appears in the sequencing data of a study of blood T cell repertoires in COVID-19. The V and J ends lost 0 bases and 3 bases, in that order; junction bases with no gene match: 4. The CDR3 covers 15 residues. Per germline, CDR1 WNHNN and CDR2 SYGVQD (reference sequence). The repertoire was sequenced with immunoSEQ multiplex PCR; TCRdb's copy has only in-frame clones and lacks some. The sample carries about 130,000 clones, almost 85% recorded once. This clonotype was sampled from a human donor in a cohort sampled during active COVID-19. This chain joins TRBV10-1 and TRBJ2-7; 8 nucleotides align to TRBD1. Sequencing input: peripheral blood. DNA of the CDR3: TGCGCCAGCAGTGAGTCGGTAGGGACAGGCTACGAGCAGTACTTC. This gives the protein CASSESVGTGYEQYF.